These 26 T cell receptor beta chains were sequenced from one sample in a study of T cell repertoires in cytomegalovirus infection. Using its own MiXCR run on the reads, TCRdb lists one record per CDR3 protein. Of just over 450,000 distinct CDR3 sequences listed, roughly 46% are singletons. What these receptors recognize is not known. The starting material was cultured PBMCs, obtained from culture after CMV antigen stimulation. All receptors derive from a human donor in good health (CMV status not recorded). Some clones in this sample may be carry-over from other donors' samples.

The chain couples TRBV7-8 to TRBJ2-7, with a possible D match to TRBD1 (6 bases). The CDR3 is made up of 16 amino acids. CDR1 is SGHVS, CDR2 FQNEAQ, per germline. Deletions cut 6 bases from V and 3 bases from J, with 21 bases between. CDR3 nucleotide sequence: TGTGCCAGCAGAACCCCGGCCCCTGGGGGCGGCTACGAGCAGTACTTC. The encoded protein is CASRTPAPGGGYEQYF.

The chain couples TRBV28 to TRBJ2-7, with TRBD1 matching over 8 bases. The J segment lost 7 bases and the V segment lost 7 bases, leaving 21 bases of the junction unmatched. CDR1 MDHEN and CDR2 SYDVKM come from the germline V gene. CDR3 length: 17 amino acids. The CDR3 spells CASTRFGQGHTGREQYF. The CDR3 DNA is TGTGCCAGCACCAGATTCGGACAGGGACATACGGGGAGGGAGCAGTACTTC.

This clonotype was detected only a few times. The rearrangement joins TRBV7-8 to TRBJ1-6; no clear D gene. Germline V gene data show CDR1 as SGHVS and CDR2 as FQNEAQ. Deletions cut 4 bases from V and 9 bases from J, with 13 bases between. This CDR3 is 14 amino acids long. CDR3 region: CASSSTRTVSPLHF. DNA of the CDR3: TGTGCCAGCAGCTCGACTCGTACGGTTTCACCCCTCCACTTT.

The chain combines TRBV12-3 or TRBV12-4 with TRBJ2-7; 9 nucleotides agree with TRBD2. V lost 7 bases and J lost 4; bases outside the gene matches: 11. The CDR3 runs to 15 residues. The CDR3 loop is CASMIAAGGPYEQYF. The CDR3 DNA sequence: TGTGCCAGCATGATCGCCGCGGGGGGGCCTTACGAGCAGTACTTC.

V is TRBV7-9 and J is TRBJ1-1; unclear D gene. Germline CDR1 and CDR2: SEHNR and FQNEAQ (reference sequence). V was clipped by 2 bases and J by 2 bases, with 9 bases between them. The CDR3 loop spans 14 amino acids. The CDR3 is CASSLHTLNTEAFF. The DNA of the CDR3 is TGTGCCAGCAGCTTACACACTCTAAACACTGAAGCTTTCTTT.

This chain uses TRBV7-2 with TRBJ2-1; D is uncertain. V dropped 7 bases and J dropped 3 bases, with 19 bases sitting between them. The length of the CDR3 is 16 residues. Per the germline V gene, CDR1 is SGHTA and CDR2 is FQGNSA. In DNA, the CDR3 is TGTGCCAGCAACCTCGCGCTCACCCAGAGCTACAATGAGCAGTTCTTC. It yields the protein CASNLALTQSYNEQFF.

This clonotype was detected only once. V and J are TRBV2 and TRBJ2-3, with D maybe TRBD2 (5 bases). Deletions cut 7 bases from V and 6 bases from J, with 8 bases between. The CDR3 consists of 11 residues. Germline lookup yields CDR1 SNHLY and CDR2 FYNNEI. In DNA form, the CDR3 reads TGTGCCAGCAAGTGGGAGGATACGCAGTATTTT. Protein: CASKWEDTQYF.

The J gene is TRBJ1-3, the V gene TRBV12-3 or TRBV12-4, with D possibly matching TRBD1 (6 bases). V was shortened by 1 base and J by 7 bases, with 14 bases between the two germline ends. The CDR3 consists of 15 residues. CDR3 sequence reads: CASSLDGGGSNTIYF. The CDR3 DNA sequence: TGTGCCAGCAGTTTAGACGGGGGGGGCTCTAACACCATATATTTT.

The count of this clonotype is one. The chain couples TRBV19 to TRBJ1-5; D is unresolved. This CDR3 has 13 amino acids. The germline gives CDR1 LNHDA, CDR2 SQIVND (reference sequence). V lost 3 bases, J lost 3 bases, and 6 bases lay in between. The CDR3 DNA is TGTGCCAGTAGTATTTCTCACAATCAGCCCCAGCATTTT. Its protein product is CASSISHNQPQHF. The variable domain in full, completed from reference TRBV19 and TRBJ1-5, reads DGGITQSPKYLFRKEGQNVTLSCEQNLNHDAMYWYRQDPGQGLRLIYYSQIVNDFQKGDIAEGYSVSREKKESFPLTVTSAQKNPTAFYLCASSISHNQPQHFGDGTRLSIL.

The rearrangement joins TRBV5-4 to TRBJ2-1, with TRBD2 matching 7 bases. The CDR3 has 14 amino acids. The germline CDR1 and CDR2 sequences are SGHNT and YYREEE (reference sequence). J was trimmed by 7 bases and V by 0 bases; bases with no gene match: 4. In DNA form, the CDR3 reads TGTGCCAGCAGCTTGGGGGGACTAATGAATGAGCAGTTCTTC. Protein product: CASSLGGLMNEQFF. Together with reference TRBV5-4 and TRBJ2-1, the CDR3 gives the full variable domain: ETGVTQSPTHLIKTRGQQVTLRCSSQSGHNTVSWYQQALGQGPQFIFQYYREEENGRGNFPPRFSGLQFPNYSSELNVNALELDDSALYLCASSLGGLMNEQFFGPGTRLTVL.

V gene TRBV6-8 combines with J gene TRBJ2-3, with 9 bases fitting TRBD1. Germline V gives CDR1 MNHGY, CDR2 SAAAGT. The CDR3 runs 17 residues. The V and J ends lost 8 bases and 1 base, in that order; junction bases with no gene match: 13. CDR3 sequence: CASGRGNRGRGTDTQYF. CDR3 DNA: TGTGCCAGCGGGAGGGGTAACAGGGGGCGAGGCACAGATACGCAGTATTTT.

This chain links TRBV5-1 with TRBJ2-2, with 8 nucleotides matching TRBD1. With V trimmed by 0 bases and J by 6 bases, 7 bases remained unmatched. This CDR3 region has 16 residues. Germline V gives CDR1 SGHRS, CDR2 YFSETQ. In DNA, the CDR3 is TGCGCCAGCAGCTTGGAGGGGACAGGCCCTCCCGGGGAGCTGTTTTTT. Residues: CASSLEGTGPPGELFF.

This clonotype occurred a few times. The gene calls are TRBV6-1 and TRBJ2-3, with 10 bases aligning to TRBD2. Germline CDR1 is MNHNS and CDR2 is SASEGT. The CDR3 loop spans 18 amino acids. V lost 2 bases to trimming and J lost 3 bases; unmatched junction nucleotides: 11. The CDR3 DNA sequence: TGTGCCAGCAGTGAAAGAGTGGTAGCGGGGGGTTTAACAGATACGCAGTATTTT. This encodes CASSERVVAGGLTDTQYF.

In its sample, this clonotype was seen a few times. The chain carries TRBV4-2 and TRBJ2-7, with 8 bases matching TRBD1. CDR3 length: 14 residues. Trimming cost V 8 bases and J 4 bases; bases outside gene matches: 10. Germline V gene data show CDR1 as LGHNA and CDR2 as YNFKEQ. The CDR3 spells CASGRGQAKYEQYF. DNA of the CDR3: TGTGCCAGCGGCCGGGGACAGGCGAAATACGAGCAGTACTTC.

This sequence joins TRBV6-2 or TRBV6-3 and TRBJ2-3; the D gene is possibly TRBD1 (6 bases). The V end lost 8 bases, the J end lost 6 bases, and 24 bases lay between the germline ends. Germline values: CDR1 MNHEY, CDR2 SVGEGT. CDR3 length: 16 residues. For the CDR3, the DNA is TGTGCCAGCTGCTATACCCCGGGACACCGAGGGGATACGCAGTATTTT. Protein sequence: CASCYTPGHRGDTQYF.

This clonotype came up many times. The chain joins TRBV7-8 to TRBJ1-1; D might be TRBD1 (5 bases). V lost 7 bases to trimming and J lost 5 bases, with 20 bases between them. Germline CDR1 reads SGHVS; CDR2 reads FQNEAQ. The CDR3 is 15 amino acids. The CDR3 loop is CASTKSLRGVTEAFF. For the CDR3, the DNA is TGTGCCAGCACCAAAAGCCTGAGAGGGGTGACTGAAGCTTTCTTT.

The chain has TRBV6-6 and TRBJ1-5; D is perhaps TRBD1 (5 bases). The CDR3 is made up of 16 amino acids. V shed 0 bases and J shed 2 bases, with 11 bases lying between them. CDR1 is MNHNY, CDR2 SVGAGI, per germline (reference sequence). The CDR3 coding sequence is TGTGCCAGCAGTTACTCGAGCGGGGCCGGCAATCAGCCCCAGCATTTT. Translating it yields CASSYSSGAGNQPQHF.

The rearrangement uses TRBV7-2 and TRBJ1-2; D gene uncertain. CDR3 size: 13 residues. V lost 5 bases to trimming and J lost 2 bases, with 9 bases between them. Germline V CDR1 and CDR2: SGHTA, FQGNSA. The CDR3 DNA sequence: TGTGCCAGCAGCCCAATTCCCAACTATGGCTACACCTTC. The encoded protein is CASSPIPNYGYTF.

Remarks on this clonotype: A much more abundant neighbour one base away suggests this may be a read error. The V call is TRBV7-2, the J call TRBJ2-5, with D perhaps matching TRBD2 (7 bases). V dropped 1 base and J dropped 1 base, with 10 bases sitting between them. Germline V gives CDR1 SGHTA, CDR2 FQGNSA. The CDR3 extends over 15 amino acids. CDR3 bases: TGTACCAGCAGCTTAGAGGCGGGGGCCCAAGAGACCCAGTACTTC. Protein sequence: CTSSLEAGAQETQYF.

This clonotype turned up a few times. The gene calls are TRBV7-8 and TRBJ1-5; 11 positions agree with TRBD1. CDR1 is SGHVS, CDR2 FQNEAQ, per germline. The CDR3 consists of 16 residues. V lost 5 bases to trimming and J lost 6 bases; unmatched junction nucleotides: 9. CDR3 protein: CASSPTGDRGSQPQHF. The CDR3, as DNA: TGTGCCAGCAGCCCCACCGGGGACAGGGGGAGTCAGCCCCAGCATTTT. The variable domain in full, completed from reference TRBV7-8 and TRBJ1-5, reads GAGVSQSPRYKVAKRGQDVALRCDPISGHVSLFWYQQALGQGPEFLTYFQNEAQLDKSGLPSDRFFAERPEGSVSTLKIQRTQQEDSAVYLCASSPTGDRGSQPQHFGDGTRLSIL.

This chain uses TRBV4-3 with TRBJ1-6; D may be TRBD1 (5 bases). V dropped 1 base and J dropped 8 bases, with 12 bases sitting between them. The germline gives CDR1 LGHNA, CDR2 YSLEER. The CDR3 sequence is 15 residues long. This CDR3 is CASSQAGTSDSPLHF. As DNA, the CDR3 is TGCGCCAGCAGCCAAGCAGGGACGTCGGATTCACCCCTCCACTTT.

At least ten counts were recorded for this clonotype. The chain recombines TRBV7-2 with TRBJ2-5; either TRBD1 or TRBD2 may fit D (5 bases each). Per the germline V gene, CDR1 is SGHTA and CDR2 is FQGNSA. This CDR3 is built from 15 residues. The V end was cut by 1 base, the J end by 5 bases, with 14 bases between. The CDR3 DNA reads TGTGCCAGCAGCTTAGGAAACCACAGGAGGGAGACCCAGTACTTC. Amino acid sequence: CASSLGNHRRETQYF.

In its sample, this clonotype was seen many times. The rearrangement uses TRBV7-8 and TRBJ1-4; D might be TRBD1 (5 bases). Per the germline V gene, CDR1 is SGHVS and CDR2 is FQNEAQ. The CDR3 spans 16 residues. V was pared by 4 bases and J by 1 base, with 13 bases between. CDR3 protein: CASSSRAGGTNEKLFF. CDR3 bases: TGTGCCAGCAGCTCCAGGGCGGGGGGAACTAATGAAAAACTGTTTTTT.

This clonotype was found once. This chain uses TRBV20-1 with TRBJ1-5; D not certain. CDR1 DFQATT and CDR2 SNEGSKA come from the germline V gene (reference sequence). With 6 bases removed from V and 5 bases from J, the gap between germline ends came to 14 bases. The CDR3 sequence is 13 residues long. CDR3: CSAGGRLDQPQHF. CDR3 coding DNA: TGCAGTGCCGGTGGCAGGCTAGATCAGCCCCAGCATTTT.

The V and J genes are TRBV12-3 or TRBV12-4 and TRBJ2-1, with 11 bases fitting TRBD2. Trimming removed 5 bases from V and 8 bases from J; junction bases left unmatched: 5. The CDR3 totals 14 residues. The CDR3 is CASSISGRAHEQFF. The DNA for the CDR3 is TGTGCCAGCAGTATTAGCGGGAGGGCCCATGAGCAGTTCTTC.

In this sample, this clonotype turned up a few times. This chain's CDR3 is CASSGLGSRPLIAFF. The CDR3 DNA follows: TGTGCCAGCAGTGGTTTGGGCAGCCGTCCACTGATAGCTTTCTTT. The chain employs TRBV2 and TRBJ1-1, with unresolved D. V was clipped by 4 bases and J by 10 bases, with 22 bases between them. CDR1 is SNHLY, CDR2 FYNNEI, per germline. The CDR3 is made up of 15 amino acids.